This T cell receptor beta chain emerged from a study of shared clonotypes between healthy human individuals. In the study overall: The composition of the donors was a couple of women and a few men aged 18 to 49.

About this clone itself: Its antigen is not identified.

Only CD45RO-negative cells positively selected for CCR7 counted as naive CD8 cells, so terminally differentiated effector memory CD45RA+ cells were excluded. Germline lookup yields CDR1 MDHEN and CDR2 SYDVKM. Trimming stripped 2 bases from V and 6 bases from J, with 5 bases between. The CDR3 has 13 amino acids. This table comes from immunoSEQ multiplex PCR, and its TCRdb copy is limited to in-frame clones, with some not included. Altogether about 2.2 million clones are present, over 85% being singletons, with the ten largest covering under 2%. Study results and caveats: At large depth, rarefaction still showed sorted-subset sequencing to be incomplete. Read depth was anticipated to influence clonotype sharing among donors. Only blood samples were collected, and tissue repertoires likely differ.

This sequence originates from a man in his late teens or twenties in good health. Some clones in this sample may be carry-over from other donors' samples. This chain links TRBV28 with TRBJ1-6; D gene ambiguous. The sequenced sample consisted of naive CD8+ T cells from PBMCs. The CDR3 is CASSLGFNSPLHF. In DNA, the CDR3 is TGTGCCAGCAGTTTAGGCTTTAATTCACCCCTCCACTTT. The whole variable domain, filled in from reference TRBV28 and TRBJ1-6, reads DVKVTQSSRYLVKRTGEKVFLECVQDMDHENMFWYRQDPGLGLRLIYFSYDVKMKEKGDIPEGYSVSREKKERFSLILESASTNQTSMYLCASSLGFNSPLHFGNGTRLTVT.